This T cell receptor (beta chain) comes out of a study of technical replicates of blood from several donors. Germline assignment: CDR1 SGHTA and CDR2 FQGNSA. This CDR3 is built from 15 residues. Trimming took off 5 bases at V and 15 bases at J, with 26 bases between the two ends. Assay used: immunoSEQ multiplex PCR; TCRdb lists only in-frame clones, some missing. This sample yields roughly 60,000 clones, of which 87% are seen a single time; roughly 5% belongs to the top ten. The sequencing sample was made of PBMCs. This TCR was sampled from a human donor in good health. Some clones in this sample may be carry-over from other donors' samples. The chain joins TRBV7-2 to TRBJ2-1, with a weak D call TRBD2 (6 bases). This CDR3 is CASSPSGDWLSHRFF. The CDR3 DNA is TGTGCCAGCAGCCCTTCCGGGGACTGGCTCTCTCACCGGTTCTTC.